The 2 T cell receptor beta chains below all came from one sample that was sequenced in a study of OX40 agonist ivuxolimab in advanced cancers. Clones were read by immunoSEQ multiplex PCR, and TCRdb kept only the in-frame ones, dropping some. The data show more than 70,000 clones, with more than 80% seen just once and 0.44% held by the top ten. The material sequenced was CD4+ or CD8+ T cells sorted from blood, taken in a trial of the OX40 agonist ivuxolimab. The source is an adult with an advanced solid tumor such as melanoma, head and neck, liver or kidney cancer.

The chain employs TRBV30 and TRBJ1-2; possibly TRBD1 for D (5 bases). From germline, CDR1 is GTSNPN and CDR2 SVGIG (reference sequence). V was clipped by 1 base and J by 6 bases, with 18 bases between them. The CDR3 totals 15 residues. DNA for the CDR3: TGTGCCTGGAGTGATATTTGGGGACCCCGTAATGGCTACACCTTC. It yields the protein CAWSDIWGPRNGYTF.

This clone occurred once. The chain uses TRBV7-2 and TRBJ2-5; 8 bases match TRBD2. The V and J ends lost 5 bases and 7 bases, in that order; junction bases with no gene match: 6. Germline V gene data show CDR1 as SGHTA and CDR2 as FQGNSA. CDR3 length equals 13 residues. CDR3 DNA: TGTGCCAGCAGCCTTAGCGGGACGGGGACCCAGTACTTC. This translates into CASSLSGTGTQYF. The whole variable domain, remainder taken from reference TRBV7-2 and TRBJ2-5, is GAGVSQSPSNKVTEKGKDVELRCDPISGHTALYWYRQSLGQGLEFLIYFQGNSAPDKSGLPSDRFSAERTGGSVSTLTIQRTQQEDSAVYLCASSLSGTGTQYFGPGTRLLVL.